The entry below gives a single T cell receptor (beta chain) sequence along with its context. Germline CDR1 KGHSH, CDR2 LQKENI. V was cut by 3 bases and J by 4 bases, with 7 bases left in between. The CDR3 is 13 amino acids. This specimen belongs to a study of shared clonotypes between healthy human individuals. TCRdb's table, derived via immunoSEQ multiplex PCR, lists solely in-frame clones and lacks some. The data show about 1.1 million clones, approximately 80% seen once. The sample taken for sequencing was memory CD4+ T cells from PBMCs. This sample's subset: CD45RA-negative fraction. The sequence came from a young man in good health. Some clones in this sample may be carry-over from other donors' samples. The V and J genes are TRBV18 and TRBJ2-1, with no clear D. The CDR3 loop is CASSPFSYNEQFF. The CDR3 DNA reads TGTGCCAGCTCACCGTTCTCTTACAATGAGCAGTTCTTC.